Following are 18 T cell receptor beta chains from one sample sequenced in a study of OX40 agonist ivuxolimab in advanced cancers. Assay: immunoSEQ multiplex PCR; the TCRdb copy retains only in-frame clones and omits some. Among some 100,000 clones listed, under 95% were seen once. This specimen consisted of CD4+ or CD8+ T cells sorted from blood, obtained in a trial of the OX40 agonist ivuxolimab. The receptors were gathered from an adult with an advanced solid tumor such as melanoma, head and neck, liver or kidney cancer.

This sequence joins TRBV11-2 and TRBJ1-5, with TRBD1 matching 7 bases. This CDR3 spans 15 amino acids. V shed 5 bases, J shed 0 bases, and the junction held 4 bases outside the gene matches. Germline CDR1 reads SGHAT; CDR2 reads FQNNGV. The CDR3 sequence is CASSRTGVSNQPQHF. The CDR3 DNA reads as TGTGCCAGCAGCAGGACAGGCGTTAGCAATCAGCCCCAGCATTTT.

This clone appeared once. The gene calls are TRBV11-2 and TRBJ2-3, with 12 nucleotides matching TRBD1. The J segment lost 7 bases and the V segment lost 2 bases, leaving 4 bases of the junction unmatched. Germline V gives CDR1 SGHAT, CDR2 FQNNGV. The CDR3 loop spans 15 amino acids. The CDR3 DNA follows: TGTGCCAGCAGCTTAAGGGACAGGGGGCTGTATACGCAGTATTTT. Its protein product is CASSLRDRGLYTQYF.

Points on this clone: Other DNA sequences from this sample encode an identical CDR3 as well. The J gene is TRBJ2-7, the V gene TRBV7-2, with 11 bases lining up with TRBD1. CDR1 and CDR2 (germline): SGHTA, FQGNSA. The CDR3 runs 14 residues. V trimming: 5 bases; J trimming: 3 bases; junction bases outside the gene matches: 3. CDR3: CASSPGTGGYEQYF. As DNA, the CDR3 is TGTGCCAGCAGCCCTGGGACAGGGGGCTACGAGCAGTACTTC.

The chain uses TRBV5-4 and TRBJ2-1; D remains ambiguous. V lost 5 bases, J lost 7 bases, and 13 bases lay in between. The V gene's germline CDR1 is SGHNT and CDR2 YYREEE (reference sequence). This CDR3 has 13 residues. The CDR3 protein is CASSPADGNEQFF. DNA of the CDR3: TGTGCCAGCAGTCCCGCGGACGGAAATGAGCAGTTCTTC.

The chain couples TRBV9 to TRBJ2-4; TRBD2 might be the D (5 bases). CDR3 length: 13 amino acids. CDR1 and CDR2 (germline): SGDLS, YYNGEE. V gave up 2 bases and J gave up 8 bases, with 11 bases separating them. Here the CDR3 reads CASSVSTRDIQYF. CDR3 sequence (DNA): TGTGCCAGCAGCGTTAGCACGAGGGACATTCAGTACTTC.

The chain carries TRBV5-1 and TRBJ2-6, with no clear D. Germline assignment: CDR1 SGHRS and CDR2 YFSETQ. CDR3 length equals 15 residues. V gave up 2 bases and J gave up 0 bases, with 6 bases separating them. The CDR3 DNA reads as TGCGCCAGCAGCTTTTCCCGCTCTGGGGCCAACGTCCTGACTTTC. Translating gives CASSFSRSGANVLTF.

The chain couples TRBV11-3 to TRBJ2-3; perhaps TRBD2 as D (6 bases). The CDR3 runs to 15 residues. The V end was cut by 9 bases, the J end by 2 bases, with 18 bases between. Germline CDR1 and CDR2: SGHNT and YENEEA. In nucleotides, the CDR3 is TGTGCCAGTAAAAAGACGGCGGGGCCCACAGATACGCAGTATTTT. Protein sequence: CASKKTAGPTDTQYF.

The CDR3, as DNA: TGCGCCAGCAGCAGGACGGGACTAGCGGGAGCATGGGATACGCAGTATTTT. Its translation is CASSRTGLAGAWDTQYF. The V gene is TRBV5-1, the J gene TRBJ2-3; 14 positions agree with TRBD2. After removal of 4 bases from V and 6 bases from J, the junction contained 10 bases not matched to a gene. Germline CDR1 reads SGHRS; CDR2 reads YFSETQ. The CDR3 runs to 17 residues.

CDR3 coding DNA: TGTGCCAGCAGCCAGGACCGTACCTACGAGCAGTACTTC. Its translation: CASSQDRTYEQYF. The chain uses TRBV5-6 and TRBJ2-7, with D unclear. The CDR3 runs 13 residues. V was clipped by 4 bases and J by 2 bases, with 10 bases between them. The germline gives CDR1 SGHDT, CDR2 YYEEEE.

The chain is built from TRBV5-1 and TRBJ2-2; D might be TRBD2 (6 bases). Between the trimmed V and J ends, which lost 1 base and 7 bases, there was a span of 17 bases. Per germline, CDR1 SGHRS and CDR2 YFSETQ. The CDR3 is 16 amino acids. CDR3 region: CASSLRSRGSGGELFF. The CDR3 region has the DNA TGCGCCAGCAGCTTGAGGAGCCGGGGGTCGGGCGGGGAGCTGTTTTTT.

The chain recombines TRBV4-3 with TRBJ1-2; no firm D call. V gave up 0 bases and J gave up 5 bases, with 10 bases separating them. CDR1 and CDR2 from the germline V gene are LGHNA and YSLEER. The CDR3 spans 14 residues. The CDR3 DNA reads TGCGCCAGCAGCCAAGAGGCAGTCTTTTATGGCTACACCTTC. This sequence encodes CASSQEAVFYGYTF.

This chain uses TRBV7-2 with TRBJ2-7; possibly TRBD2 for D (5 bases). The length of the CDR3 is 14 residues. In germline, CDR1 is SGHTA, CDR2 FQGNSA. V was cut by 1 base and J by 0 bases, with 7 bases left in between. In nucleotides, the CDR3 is TGTGCCAGCAGCTTAGGGGGAGACTCCTACGAGCAGTACTTC. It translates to CASSLGGDSYEQYF.

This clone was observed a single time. The CDR3 protein is CASSFKAASYEQYF. As DNA, the CDR3 is TGTGCCAGCAGCTTCAAGGCGGCGTCCTACGAGCAGTACTTC. The gene calls are TRBV7-2 and TRBJ2-7; no firm D call. CDR1 and CDR2 from the germline V gene are SGHTA and FQGNSA. CDR3 length: 14 residues. With 3 bases removed from V and 1 base from J, the gap between germline ends came to 10 bases.

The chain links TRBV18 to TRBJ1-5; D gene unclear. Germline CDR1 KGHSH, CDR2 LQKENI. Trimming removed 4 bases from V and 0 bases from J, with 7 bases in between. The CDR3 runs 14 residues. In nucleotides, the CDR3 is TGTGCCAGCTCACTGGGGTCTAGCAATCAGCCCCAGCATTTT. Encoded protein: CASSLGSSNQPQHF.

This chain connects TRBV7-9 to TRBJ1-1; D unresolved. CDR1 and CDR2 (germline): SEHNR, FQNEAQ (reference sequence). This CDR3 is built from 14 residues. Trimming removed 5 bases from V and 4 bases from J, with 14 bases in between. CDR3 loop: CASSVMGVGTEAFF. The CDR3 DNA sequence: TGTGCCAGCAGCGTCATGGGAGTAGGCACTGAAGCTTTCTTT.

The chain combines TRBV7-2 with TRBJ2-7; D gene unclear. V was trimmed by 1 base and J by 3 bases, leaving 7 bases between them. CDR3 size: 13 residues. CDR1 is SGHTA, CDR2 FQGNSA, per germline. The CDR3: CASSLDPVYEQYF. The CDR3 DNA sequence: TGTGCCAGCAGCTTAGATCCAGTCTACGAGCAGTACTTC.

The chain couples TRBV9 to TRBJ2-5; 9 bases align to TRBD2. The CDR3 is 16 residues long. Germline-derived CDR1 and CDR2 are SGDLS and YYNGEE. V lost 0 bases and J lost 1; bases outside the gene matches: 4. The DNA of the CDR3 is TGTGCCAGCAGCGTAGGGGCAGCGGGAGGCCAAGAGACCCAGTACTTC. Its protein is CASSVGAAGGQETQYF.

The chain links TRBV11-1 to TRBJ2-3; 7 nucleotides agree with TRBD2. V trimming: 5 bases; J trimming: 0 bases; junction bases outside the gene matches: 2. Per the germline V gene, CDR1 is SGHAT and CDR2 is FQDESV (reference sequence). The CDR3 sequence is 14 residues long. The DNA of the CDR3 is TGTGCCAGCAGCCGGGGGGACAGCACAGATACGCAGTATTTT. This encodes CASSRGDSTDTQYF.